One sample yielded the 14 T cell receptor beta chains listed below, sequenced in a study of shared clonotypes between healthy human individuals. The data were produced by immunoSEQ multiplex PCR, yet TCRdb's version contains in-frame clones alone and is incomplete. The repertoire holds about 1.5 million clones, with roughly 98% as singletons. Sample: naive CD4+ T cells sorted from blood. The subset was: CD45RA+ positively selected. The receptors originated from a man aged 25 to 40 in good health.

The rearrangement links TRBV7-3 to TRBJ2-1, with D unresolved. Per germline, CDR1 SGHTA and CDR2 FQGTGA. The ends were cut back, 5 bases at V and 5 bases at J, with 10 bases in the middle. This CDR3 is built from 13 residues. The CDR3 reads CASSPVPDNEQFF. The CDR3 DNA follows: TGTGCCAGCAGCCCGGTGCCCGACAATGAGCAGTTCTTC.

V and J are TRBV9 and TRBJ2-5; D unresolved. V was cut by 3 bases and J by 5 bases, with 11 bases left in between. Per the germline V gene, CDR1 is SGDLS and CDR2 is YYNGEE. This CDR3 has 13 amino acids. The CDR3 sequence is CASSADPWETQYF. The CDR3 DNA follows: TGTGCCAGCAGCGCGGACCCTTGGGAGACCCAGTACTTC.

This clone was observed once. The chain links TRBV11-3 to TRBJ2-7, with 10 bases that match TRBD1. Per the germline V gene, CDR1 is SGHNT and CDR2 is YENEEA. J gave up 3 bases and V 5 bases, and 7 bases lay outside the gene matches. The CDR3 loop spans 15 amino acids. The CDR3 nucleotides are TGTGCCAGCAGCCCCGCCGGGACAGGGGTCTACGAGCAGTACTTC. Protein: CASSPAGTGVYEQYF.

The chain couples TRBV4-1 to TRBJ2-3; tentative D call: TRBD2 (6 bases). Germline V CDR1 and CDR2: MGHRA, YSYEKL. CDR3 length: 14 residues. The ends were cut back, 4 bases at V and 3 bases at J, with 11 bases in the middle. The CDR3 DNA is TGCGCCAGCAGCCTCGGGGGATGGACAGATACGCAGTATTTT. It yields the protein CASSLGGWTDTQYF.

The chain has TRBV30 and TRBJ2-5; D is ambiguous. CDR3 size: 11 residues. Germline V lookup: CDR1 GTSNPN, CDR2 SVGIG (reference sequence). The ends were cut back, 4 bases at V and 5 bases at J, with 8 bases in the middle. The CDR3 loop is CAWTYTETQYF. CDR3 coding DNA: TGTGCCTGGACTTATACGGAGACCCAGTACTTC.

The rearrangement uses TRBV4-3 and TRBJ2-5; perhaps TRBD2 as D (6 bases). Germline-derived CDR1 and CDR2 are LGHNA and YSLEER. This CDR3 contains 16 residues. Trimming took 1 base from V and 1 from J, leaving 13 bases between them. CDR3 loop: CASSQGPGLAQETQYF. CDR3 in DNA: TGCGCCAGCAGCCAAGGGCCGGGACTTGCCCAAGAGACCCAGTACTTC.

The CDR3 here is CASSVVGRGSGELFF. The CDR3, as DNA: TGTGCCAGCAGCGTAGTAGGCAGGGGGTCCGGGGAGCTGTTTTTT. This chain links TRBV9 with TRBJ2-2, with TRBD1 matching over 7 bases. From germline, CDR1 is SGDLS and CDR2 YYNGEE. The ends lost 0 bases at V and 6 bases at J; junction bases unmatched: 5. The CDR3 consists of 15 residues.

The V gene is TRBV5-8, the J gene TRBJ1-3; D gene ambiguous. V dropped 2 bases and J dropped 0 bases, with 3 bases sitting between them. This CDR3 is built from 13 residues. Per germline, CDR1 SGHTS and CDR2 YDEGEE. The CDR3 region has the DNA TGTGCCAGCAGCTTATACTCTGGAAACACCATATATTTT. Its protein product is CASSLYSGNTIYF.

The chain is built from TRBV29-1 and TRBJ1-1; a weak D match, TRBD1 (5 bases). The germline gives CDR1 SQVTM, CDR2 ANQGSEA. Trimming took off 6 bases at V and 0 bases at J, with 20 bases between the two ends. This CDR3 contains 16 residues. CDR3 DNA: TGCAGCGTCGTGGCAGGGAATATAGGGTTGAACACTGAAGCTTTCTTT. Translated: CSVVAGNIGLNTEAFF.

This clone was seen only once. In DNA form, the CDR3 reads TGCAGCGGCCTAGCGGGAGGGGGGGTCACAGATACGCAGTATTTT. It yields the protein CSGLAGGGVTDTQYF. The chain joins TRBV29-1 to TRBJ2-3, with 12 bases matching TRBD2. The CDR3 spans 15 residues. Trimming took 7 bases from V and 2 from J; bases not matched to a gene: 7. Looked up from germline, CDR1 is SQVTM and CDR2 is ANQGSEA.

This clone came up once. Here the CDR3 reads CASSLVLGPSTDTQYF. As DNA, the CDR3 is TGTGCCAGCAGCTTAGTTTTAGGCCCAAGCACAGATACGCAGTATTTT. The V call is TRBV13, the J call TRBJ2-3; no clear D. Trimming stripped 1 base from V and 0 bases from J, with 11 bases between. CDR3 size: 16 residues. CDR1 and CDR2 from the germline V gene are PRHDT and FYEKMQ (reference sequence).

Note on this clone: Different DNA sequences within this sample yield the same CDR3. CDR3 coding DNA: TGTGCCAGCTCACCTCCAGGGAGGGAGCAGTTCTTC. This translates into CASSPPGREQFF. V usage is TRBV18 and J usage is TRBJ2-1, with D perhaps matching TRBD2 (6 bases). Trimming pared 3 bases from V and 10 bases from J, leaving 10 bases between. The CDR3 is 12 amino acids. The germline gives CDR1 KGHSH, CDR2 LQKENI.

This clone was observed once. The chain has TRBV14 and TRBJ2-4; possible D gene TRBD2, 6 bases. This CDR3 has 13 residues. Germline assignment: CDR1 SGHDN and CDR2 FVKESK. Trimming took off 2 bases at V and 6 bases at J, with 8 bases between the two ends. The CDR3 sequence: CASSQKGGNIQYF. The CDR3, as DNA: TGTGCCAGCAGCCAAAAGGGAGGAAACATTCAGTACTTC.

The V gene is TRBV28, the J gene TRBJ2-7, with D unresolved. Germline V gene lookup returns CDR1 MDHEN and CDR2 SYDVKM. V lost 2 bases and J 4 bases, leaving 12 bases between the germline ends. The CDR3 length is 14 residues. The chain's CDR3 is CASSLMGNLYEQYF. For the CDR3, the DNA is TGTGCCAGCAGTTTAATGGGGAACCTTTACGAGCAGTACTTC.